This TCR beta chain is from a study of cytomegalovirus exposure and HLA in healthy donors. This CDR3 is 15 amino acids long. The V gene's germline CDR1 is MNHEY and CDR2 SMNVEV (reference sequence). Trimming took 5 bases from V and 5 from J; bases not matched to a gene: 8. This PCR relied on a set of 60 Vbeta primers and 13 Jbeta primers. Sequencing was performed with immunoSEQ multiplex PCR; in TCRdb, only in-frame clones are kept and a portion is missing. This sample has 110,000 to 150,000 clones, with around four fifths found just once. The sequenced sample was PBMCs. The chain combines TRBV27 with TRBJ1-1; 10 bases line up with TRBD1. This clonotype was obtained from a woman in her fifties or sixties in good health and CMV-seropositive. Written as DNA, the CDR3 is TGTGCCAGCAGTCTATATGGGACAGGGGTGACTGAAGCTTTCTTT. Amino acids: CASSLYGTGVTEAFF.